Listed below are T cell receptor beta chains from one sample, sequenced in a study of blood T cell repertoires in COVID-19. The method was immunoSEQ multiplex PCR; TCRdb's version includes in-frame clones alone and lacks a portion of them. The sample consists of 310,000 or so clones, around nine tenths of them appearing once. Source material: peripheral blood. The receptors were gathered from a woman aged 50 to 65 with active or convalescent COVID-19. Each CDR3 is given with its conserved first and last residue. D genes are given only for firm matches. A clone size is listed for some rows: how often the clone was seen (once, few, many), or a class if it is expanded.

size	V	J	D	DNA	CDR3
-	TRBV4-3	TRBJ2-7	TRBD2	TGCGCCAGCAGCCAAGGGCCGGGAGGAACCTACGAGCAGTACTTC	CASSQGPGGTYEQYF
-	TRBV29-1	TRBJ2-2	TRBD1	TGCAGCGTAGGACAGGGAGTCGTCTCCGGGGAGCTGTTTTTT	CSVGQGVVSGELFF
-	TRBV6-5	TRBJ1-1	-	TGTGCCAGCAGACAAACAGGGAACACTGAAGCTTTCTTT	CASRQTGNTEAFF
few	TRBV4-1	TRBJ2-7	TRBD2	TGCGCCAGCAGCCAAGTACCCGCCCATCAGGGCGGTAGCGGGGGGCCGCTCGAGCAGTACTTC	CASSQVPAHQGGSGGPLEQYF
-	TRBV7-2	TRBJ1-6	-	TGTGCCAGCAGCGTCGCAGGGTCTTTTAATTCACCCCTCCACTTT	CASSVAGSFNSPLHF
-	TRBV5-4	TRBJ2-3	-	TGTGCCAGCAGCTTGGGTACAGGGATCACAGATACGCAGTATTTT	CASSLGTGITDTQYF
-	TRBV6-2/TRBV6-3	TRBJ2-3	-	TGTGCCAGCAGGCCTACCTCGGGCACAGATACGCAGTATTTT	CASRPTSGTDTQYF
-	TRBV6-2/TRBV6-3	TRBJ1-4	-	TGTGCCAGCAGTTACTCGCGGCAGGGGACTAATGAAAAACTGTTTTTT	CASSYSRQGTNEKLFF
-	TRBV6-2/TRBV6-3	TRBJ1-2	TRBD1	TGTGCCAGCAGCCTACGGACAGGCCGAGGTGGCTACACCTTC	CASSLRTGRGGYTF
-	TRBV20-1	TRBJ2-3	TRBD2	TGCAGTGCAAGTCCGACTAGCGGGTCCACAGATACGCAGTATTTT	CSASPTSGSTDTQYF